These 13 T cell receptor beta chains share one sample of origin, sequenced in a study of T-cell memory formation after mild COVID-19. In TCRdb, the 5' RACE reads were re-called with MiXCR into one record per CDR3 protein. Of 100,000 to 150,000 distinct CDR3 sequences listed, about a sixth are singletons. Material: PBMCs or a T cell subset sorted from them (not recorded which). These receptors were taken from an adult woman who had mild COVID-19 (a few samples of this study predate the infection). Cell type and time point are not known.

The V and J genes are TRBV7-9 and TRBJ1-2; 9 nucleotides align to TRBD1. CDR3 length equals 14 residues. The J segment lost 5 bases and the V segment lost 5 bases, leaving 6 bases of the junction unmatched. CDR1 and CDR2 (germline): SEHNR, FQNEAQ (reference sequence). CDR3 bases: TGTGCCAGCAGCGGCAACAGGGGGCTTTATGGCTACACCTTC. This gives the protein CASSGNRGLYGYTF.

The CDR3 protein is CAWSVWDLGEAFF. The CDR3 nucleotides read TGTGCCTGGAGTGTTTGGGATCTGGGGGAAGCTTTCTTT. The chain is built from TRBV30 and TRBJ1-1; D call uncertain. Germline V gene sequence: CDR1 GTSNPN, CDR2 SVGIG (reference sequence). CDR3 length: 13 residues. The V gene lost 0 bases and the J gene lost 8 bases, with 13 bases spanning the gap. The variable domain in full, with the rest retrieved from reference TRBV30 and TRBJ1-1, is SQTIHQWPATLVQPVGSPLSLECTVEGTSNPNLYWYRQAAGRGLQLLFYSVGIGQISSEVPQNLSASRPQDRQFILSSKKLLLSDSGFYLCAWSVWDLGEAFFGQGTRLTVV.

The chain couples TRBV12-3 or TRBV12-4 to TRBJ1-1; D ambiguous. The CDR3 loop spans 14 amino acids. V dropped 5 bases and J dropped 4 bases, with 14 bases sitting between them. CDR3 coding DNA: TGTGCCAGCAGTCCTACCGGGAGGTCCACTGAAGCTTTCTTT. Translated: CASSPTGRSTEAFF.

The V and J genes are TRBV7-2 and TRBJ2-1; D is possibly TRBD1 or TRBD2 (5 bases each). Germline CDR1 and CDR2: SGHTA and FQGNSA. This CDR3 has 15 residues. The germline V and J ends were trimmed by 3 bases and 3 bases, with 12 bases remaining between them. The CDR3 DNA reads as TGTGCCAGCAGCTTGTACGGGACGGTCTACAATGAGCAGTTCTTC. Translating it yields CASSLYGTVYNEQFF.

The chain has TRBV7-9 and TRBJ2-2; D is perhaps TRBD1 (5 bases). V gave up 6 bases and J gave up 0 bases, with 17 bases separating them. The length of the CDR3 is 17 residues. The V gene's germline CDR1 is SEHNR and CDR2 FQNEAQ (reference sequence). In DNA, the CDR3 is TGTGCCAGCAGACCAATCCCCGACAGTACGAACACCGGGGAGCTGTTTTTT. The encoded protein is CASRPIPDSTNTGELFF.

Of note for this clonotype: An end of the junction differs from the germline gene, which may be a read error. The chain uses TRBV5-1 and TRBJ2-2, with D uncertain. The CDR3 length is 14 residues. From germline, CDR1 is SGHRS and CDR2 YFSETQ. The CDR3 reads CDSSLEWNTGELFF. The CDR3 nucleotides are TGCGACAGCAGCTTGGAGTGGAACACCGGGGAGCTGTTTTTT.

The rearrangement links TRBV30 to TRBJ1-5; D remains ambiguous. The length of the CDR3 is 13 residues. CDR1 GTSNPN and CDR2 SVGIG come from the germline V gene (reference sequence). Trimming left V 4 bases short and J 4 bases short, with 11 bases between. CDR3 region: CAWNGLANQPQHF. DNA of the CDR3: TGTGCCTGGAACGGACTGGCGAATCAGCCCCAGCATTTT.

The V and J genes are TRBV7-9 and TRBJ2-2; D tentatively fits TRBD1 or TRBD2 (5 bases each). Looked up from germline, CDR1 is SEHNR and CDR2 is FQNEAQ (reference sequence). V shed 6 bases and J shed 3 bases, with 14 bases lying between them. This CDR3 region has 15 residues. The CDR3 region has the DNA TGTGCCAGCAGGCATGCTCTGGGGGACACCGGGGAGCTGTTTTTT. Translating gives CASRHALGDTGELFF.

This clonotype was seen only a few times. V and J are TRBV6-5 and TRBJ2-7; unclear D gene. Trimming pared 6 bases from V and 2 bases from J, leaving 11 bases between. This CDR3 is 13 amino acids long. Germline-derived CDR1 and CDR2 are MNHEY and SVGAGI. The CDR3 region has the DNA TGTGCCAGCAGGCGAGACTCAGCCTACGAGCAGTACTTC. Protein: CASRRDSAYEQYF.

The genes are TRBV3-1 and TRBJ2-2; 7 nucleotides align to TRBD1. Germline-derived CDR1 and CDR2 are LGHDT and YNNKEL (reference sequence). The CDR3 covers 15 residues. The V gene end was trimmed by 5 bases and the J gene end by 8 bases; junction bases not matched to a gene: 11. CDR3 nucleotides: TGTGCCAGCAGCTTCCGGGACAGTCGGACAGGGGAGCTGTTTTTT. This encodes CASSFRDSRTGELFF.

The V gene is TRBV3-1, the J gene TRBJ2-1; TRBD2 matches 10 bases. Germline values: CDR1 LGHDT, CDR2 YNNKEL (reference sequence). The CDR3 totals 15 residues. V shed 4 bases, J shed 5 bases, and the junction held 5 bases outside the gene matches. This CDR3 reads CASSPGLARNNEQFF. The DNA for the CDR3 is TGTGCCAGCAGCCCGGGACTAGCGAGGAACAATGAGCAGTTCTTC.

There are a few counts of this clonotype. V and J are TRBV4-1 and TRBJ2-7; possibly TRBD2 for D (6 bases). The CDR3 loop spans 14 amino acids. Trimming shortened V by 1 base and J by 5 bases, and 12 bases separated the two germline ends. The germline CDR1 and CDR2 sequences are MGHRA and YSYEKL. The DNA of the CDR3 is TGCGCCAGCAGCCAAGGGGGGGTTAGTAACGAGCAGTACTTC. It is translated as CASSQGGVSNEQYF.

The chain joins TRBV29-1 to TRBJ2-7, with 12 bases that match TRBD2. The CDR3 loop spans 16 amino acids. V lost 3 bases and J lost 2; bases outside the gene matches: 8. Germline V CDR1 and CDR2: SQVTM, ANQGSEA. In DNA form, the CDR3 reads TGCAGCGTTGAGATTGGGGGACTAGCGGGCACCTACGAGCAGTACTTC. Protein product: CSVEIGGLAGTYEQYF.